These 10 T cell receptor beta chains were sequenced from one sample in a study of T cells in Graves' hyperthyroidism and ophthalmopathy. TCR beta CDR3 sequences were amplified from RNA transcripts. When the TCR CDR3 underwent first-round RT-PCR, the HTBI primer set was used. TCRdb reanalysed the multiplex PCR reads using MiXCR and keeps one entry per CDR3 protein. This sample has roughly 200,000 distinct CDR3 sequences, with about 18% found just once. What was sequenced was blood. The receptors derive from a man aged 35 to 55 with Graves' hyperthyroidism.

The sample holds many counts of this clonotype. The chain links TRBV30 to TRBJ2-7; TRBD1 is a possible D gene (6 bases). This CDR3 contains 13 residues. Germline V gene data show CDR1 as GTSNPN and CDR2 as SVGIG (reference sequence). Trimming left V 2 bases short and J 4 bases short, with 12 bases between. This CDR3 is CAWSPGGTYEQYF. DNA for the CDR3: TGTGCCTGGAGTCCTGGGGGCACGTACGAGCAGTACTTC.

Ten or more counts support this clonotype. The genes are TRBV7-8 and TRBJ1-2; 8 bases agree with TRBD1. The junction had 7 bases not matched to a gene; V was cut back by 6 bases and J by 4 bases. CDR1 and CDR2 (germline): SGHVS, FQNEAQ. This CDR3 contains 14 residues. CDR3 nucleotide sequence: TGTGCCAGCAGTCCCCCGGGACAGGTCTATGGCTACACCTTC. This sequence encodes CASSPPGQVYGYTF.

This clonotype was counted many times. The rearrangement uses TRBV11-2 and TRBJ1-4; D uncertain. Deletions cut 1 base from V and 8 bases from J, with 5 bases between. CDR1 and CDR2 (germline): SGHAT, FQNNGV. CDR3 length: 12 amino acids. The CDR3 nucleotides read TGTGCCAGCAGCTTAGTATACGAAAAACTGTTTTTT. It is translated as CASSLVYEKLFF. The whole variable domain, filled in from reference TRBV11-2 and TRBJ1-4, reads EAGVAQSPRYKIIEKRQSVAFWCNPISGHATLYWYQQILGQGPKLLIQFQNNGVVDDSQLPKDRFSAERLKGVDSTLKIQPAKLEDSAVYLCASSLVYEKLFFGSGTQLSVL.

The CDR3 DNA reads TGCGCCAGCAGCCAAGACAGGGGAAATTCACCCCTCCACTTT. Translated: CASSQDRGNSPLHF. This chain links TRBV4-3 with TRBJ1-6, with a weak D call TRBD1 (6 bases). The CDR3 consists of 14 residues. In germline, CDR1 is LGHNA, CDR2 YSLEER. Trimming stripped 0 bases from V and 7 bases from J, with 7 bases between.

This sequence joins TRBV19 and TRBJ1-6; TRBD1 aligns across 9 bases. The V segment lost 8 bases and the J segment 5 bases; nucleotides outside the gene matches: 7. Germline V gives CDR1 LNHDA, CDR2 SQIVND (reference sequence). The CDR3 is 15 residues long. CDR3 DNA: TGTGCCAGTGTTCCCGGGACAGGGAATAATTCACCCCTCCACTTT. As protein: CASVPGTGNNSPLHF.

This clonotype showed up many times. This sequence joins TRBV20-1 and TRBJ2-1; the D gene could be TRBD1 or TRBD2 (6 bases each). Germline assignment: CDR1 DFQATT and CDR2 SNEGSKA (reference sequence). The CDR3 loop spans 14 amino acids. The V end was cut by 5 bases, the J end by 7 bases, with 18 bases between. CDR3 in amino acids: CSAYYGGLLNEQFF. The CDR3 DNA is TGCAGTGCTTATTACGGGGGCCTCTTGAATGAGCAGTTCTTC.

V is TRBV7-9 and J is TRBJ1-6; D unclear. The V end was cut by 5 bases, the J end by 8 bases, with 13 bases between. The germline V gene encodes CDR1 SEHNR and CDR2 FQNEAQ (reference sequence). CDR3 size: 14 residues. The CDR3 DNA sequence: TGTGCCAGCAGCCAAACAGCGAGGGATTCACCCCTCCACTTT. It is translated as CASSQTARDSPLHF.

This clonotype was observed a few times. The chain recombines TRBV27 with TRBJ1-1; D unresolved. The CDR3 sequence is 13 residues long. CDR1 is MNHEY and CDR2 is SMNVEV in the germline V gene (reference sequence). V gave up 7 bases and J gave up 6 bases, with 15 bases separating them. Here the CDR3 reads CASTTIGRAEAFF. CDR3 nucleotide sequence: TGTGCCAGCACCACCATTGGACGGGCTGAAGCTTTCTTT.

This clonotype has ten or more counts. This chain connects TRBV20-1 to TRBJ1-4, with TRBD1 as a possible D gene (5 bases). Trimming removed 0 bases from V and 8 bases from J, with 16 bases in between. The CDR3 contains 15 residues. Germline V gene sequence: CDR1 DFQATT, CDR2 SNEGSKA (reference sequence). For the CDR3, the DNA is TGCAGTGCTAGAGATGGTCGGGGGGTTTGGGAAAAACTGTTTTTT. Its protein is CSARDGRGVWEKLFF.

Comments on this clonotype: Just one base apart from a much larger clone, this may be a read error. This chain uses TRBV24-1 with TRBJ2-1; no clear D. TRBJ2-7 matches the DNA end more closely, so the J call is doubtful. CDR1 and CDR2 from the germline V gene are KGHDR and SFDVKD. The CDR3 extends over 13 amino acids. CDR3 amino acids: CATSVGSYNEQYF. The CDR3 region has the DNA TGTGCCACCAGTGTCGGCTCCTACAATGAGCAGTACTTC.